This T cell receptor (beta chain) emerged from a study of spatial heterogeneity in lung cancer. Individually, TCR cDNA molecules were each labelled with a unique molecular identifier. Each CDR3 protein gets one entry after TCRdb re-called the 5' RACE reads with MiXCR. The sample contains 20,000 to 25,000 distinct CDR3 sequences, 15% of which appear only once. General study findings and limits: Counts of expanded alpha and beta TCRs within tumors tracked the tumor nonsynonymous mutation count.

Ten or more counts support this clonotype. Antigen: not known. As to time point: sample taken at primary tumor resection. Researchers sequenced whole RNA taken from tumor, nontumor lung or frozen PBMC without sorting. The CDR3 extends over 14 amino acids. J lost 2 bases, V lost 5 bases, and 8 bases had no gene match. The germline V gene encodes CDR1 DFQATT and CDR2 SNEGSKA (reference sequence). The material was lung tumor tissue, obtained at surgery. The source is a female donor with early-stage non-small cell lung cancer. V usage is TRBV20-1 and J usage is TRBJ2-7; TRBD2 matches at 8 bases. CDR3 bases: TGCAGTGCTTCGAGCGGGAGTAGCCCCTACGAGCAGTACTTC. Amino acid sequence: CSASSGSSPYEQYF.